This T cell receptor beta chain was captured by sequencing in a study of T cell responses to AZD1222 COVID-19 vaccine. Clones were read by immunoSEQ multiplex PCR, and TCRdb kept only the in-frame ones, dropping some. The table records fewer than 90,000 clones, 75% to 90% of them present only once. Overall study findings and caveats: There were vaccine-associated CD4 TCRs across spike, dominant at 160-218 and 743-854. Donors were mostly white British, more females; clonal diversity possibly underestimated. Receipt of two AZD1222 doses was followed by a rise in Spike-specific TCR breadth and depth.

Comment on this clone: The target antigen is unknown.

Second doses were pooled across both intervals (about 4 or about 12 weeks). V gave up 2 bases and J gave up 5 bases, with 6 bases separating them. This CDR3 has 13 amino acids. CDR1 and CDR2 (germline): MNHEY, SVGEGT. This receptor was taken from an adult who received the AZD1222 COVID-19 vaccine. The source was peripheral blood, collected 28 days after the second AZD1222 dose. This sequence joins TRBV6-2 or TRBV6-3 and TRBJ1-4; D ambiguous. The CDR3 spells CASSYGMNEKLFF. DNA for the CDR3: TGTGCCAGCAGTTACGGGATGAATGAAAAACTGTTTTTT.